This T cell receptor beta chain was sequenced in a study of PD-L1 blockade in urothelial cancer. Study context: Atezolizumab was started by patients in 2014 at 1,200 mg intravenously every 3 weeks. Patients arrived having already received 0 to 3 prior chemotherapy regimens. Each blood sample yielded a median of approximately 140,000 T cells. Overall study findings and caveats: Enhanced expansion of tumor-associated blood clones at 3 weeks characterized durable-benefit patients.

Assay used: immunoSEQ multiplex PCR; TCRdb lists only in-frame clones, some missing. Of 40,000 to 55,000 clones listed, more than 70% are singletons. Of note for this clone: The antigen is not known.

CDR3 length: 14 amino acids. The V gene's germline CDR1 is GTSNPN and CDR2 SVGIG (reference sequence). V dropped 1 base and J dropped 7; count of bases not matched to a gene: 7. As for time point: pretreatment peripheral blood. The origin of this receptor is a man in his fifties or sixties with urothelial cancer. The rearrangement links TRBV30 to TRBJ1-5; 7 bases line up with TRBD1. Sequenced material: PBMCs, taken around atezolizumab (anti-PD-L1) treatment. The CDR3, as DNA: TGTGCCTGGAGTGGGGACAGCGTTGGACAGCCCCAGCATTTT. Translating it yields CAWSGDSVGQPQHF.